This TCR beta chain was found in a study of blood T cell repertoires in COVID-19. About the research overall: Before being deemed recovered, Cohort 3 donors had two negative PCRs, clearance, or symptom resolution.

Trimming shortened V by 4 bases and J by 6 bases, and 16 bases separated the two germline ends. There are 15 residues in the CDR3. CDR1 MGHRA and CDR2 YSYEKL come from the germline V gene. Repertoires were generated with immunoSEQ multiplex PCR, while TCRdb's copy carries only in-frame clones and drops some. The sample includes under 300,000 clones, about 88% seen only once; the top ten take 2% to 2.5%. This TCR came from a woman in her sixties in a cohort exposed to, infected with or recovered from COVID-19 (not recorded which). Sequenced sample: PBMCs or T cells enriched from blood (not recorded which). The chain uses TRBV4-1 and TRBJ2-1; D might be TRBD1 (5 bases). As DNA, the CDR3 is TGCGCCAGCAGCCCATACCGACAGAGCCTCAATGAGCAGTTCTTC. Its protein product is CASSPYRQSLNEQFF.